The TCR beta chain under discussion was sequenced for a study of blood T cell repertoires in COVID-19. For the study at large: Nucleic acid was either cDNA or gDNA, and it came from T cells, B-cell-depleted T cells, or PBMCs.

Germline V lookup: CDR1 SGHAT, CDR2 FQNNGV. The ends were cut back, 4 bases at V and 4 bases at J, with 20 bases in the middle. There are 17 residues in the CDR3. This table comes from immunoSEQ multiplex PCR, and its TCRdb copy is limited to in-frame clones, with some not included. The sample has 150,000 to 200,000 clones, approximately 81% seen once. The sequence was collected from a human donor with acute or convalescent COVID-19. The donor label of this sample is uncertain. The rearrangement uses TRBV11-2 and TRBJ1-3; D call uncertain. Sequencing was carried out using peripheral blood. CDR3 DNA sequence: TGTGCCAGCAGCTCTGGGGTGTGGGAGCAGTCCGGAAACACCATATATTTT. Translated: CASSSGVWEQSGNTIYF.